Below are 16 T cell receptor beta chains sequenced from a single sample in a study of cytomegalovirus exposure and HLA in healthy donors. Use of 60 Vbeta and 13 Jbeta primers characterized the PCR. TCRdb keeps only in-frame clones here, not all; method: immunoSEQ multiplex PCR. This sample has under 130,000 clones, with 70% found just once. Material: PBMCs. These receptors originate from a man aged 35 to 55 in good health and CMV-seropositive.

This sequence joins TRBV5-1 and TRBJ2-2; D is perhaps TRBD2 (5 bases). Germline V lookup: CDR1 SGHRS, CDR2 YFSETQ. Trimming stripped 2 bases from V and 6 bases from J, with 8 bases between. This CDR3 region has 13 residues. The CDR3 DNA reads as TGCGCCAGCAGCTTAGCGGCTGCCGGGGAGCTGTTTTTT. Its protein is CASSLAAAGELFF.

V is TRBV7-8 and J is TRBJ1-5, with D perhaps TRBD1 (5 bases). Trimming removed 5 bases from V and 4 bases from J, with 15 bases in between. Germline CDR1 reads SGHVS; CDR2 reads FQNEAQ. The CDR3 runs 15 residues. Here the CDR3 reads CASSPSRGLNQPQHF. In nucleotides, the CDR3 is TGTGCCAGCAGCCCGAGTCGGGGGTTAAATCAGCCCCAGCATTTT.

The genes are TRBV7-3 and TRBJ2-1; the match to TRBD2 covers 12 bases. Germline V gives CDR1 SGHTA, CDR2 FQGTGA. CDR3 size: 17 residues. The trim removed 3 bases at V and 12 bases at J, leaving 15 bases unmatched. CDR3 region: CASSFSAPGLAGWSQFF. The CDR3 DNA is TGTGCCAGCAGCTTCTCAGCCCCAGGACTAGCGGGATGGTCGCAGTTCTTC.

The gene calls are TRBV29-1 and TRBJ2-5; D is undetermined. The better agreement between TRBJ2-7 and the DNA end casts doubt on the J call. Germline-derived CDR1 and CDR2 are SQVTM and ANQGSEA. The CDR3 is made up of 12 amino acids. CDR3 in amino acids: CSVADGDYEQYF. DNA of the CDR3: TGCAGCGTTGCCGACGGCGACTACGAGCAGTACTTC.

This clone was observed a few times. CDR3 bases: TGTGCCACCAAACTACAGGGTCAGGAGACCCAGTACTTC. This encodes CATKLQGQETQYF. The chain combines TRBV10-3 with TRBJ2-5; TRBD1 might be the D (6 bases). This CDR3 comprises 13 residues. V was cut by 10 bases and J by 5 bases, with 17 bases left in between. Germline V lookup: CDR1 ENHRY, CDR2 SYGVKD.

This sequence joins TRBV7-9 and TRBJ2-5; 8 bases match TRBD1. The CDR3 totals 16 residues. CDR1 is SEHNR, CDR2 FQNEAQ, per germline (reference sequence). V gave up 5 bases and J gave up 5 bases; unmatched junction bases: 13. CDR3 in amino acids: CASSASEDRGLETQYF. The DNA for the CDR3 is TGTGCCAGCAGCGCTAGCGAAGACAGGGGTCTGGAGACCCAGTACTTC.

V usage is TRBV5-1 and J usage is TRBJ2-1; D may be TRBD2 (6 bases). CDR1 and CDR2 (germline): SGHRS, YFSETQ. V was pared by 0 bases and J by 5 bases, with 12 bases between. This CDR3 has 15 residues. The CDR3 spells CASSLVGGGDNEQFF. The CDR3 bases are TGCGCCAGCAGCTTGGTAGGCGGAGGGGACAATGAGCAGTTCTTC.

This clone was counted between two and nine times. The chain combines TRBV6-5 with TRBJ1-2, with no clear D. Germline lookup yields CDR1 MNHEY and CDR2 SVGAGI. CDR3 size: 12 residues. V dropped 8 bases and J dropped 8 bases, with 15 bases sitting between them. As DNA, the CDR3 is TGTGCCAGCGGCCAACCAGCGAGCGGCTACACCTTC. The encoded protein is CASGQPASGYTF.

The CDR3 nucleotides are TGTGCCAGCAGTGTCGTCGGGAGGGGCACGGATCAGCCCCAGCATTTT. It encodes CASSVVGRGTDQPQHF. V gene TRBV6-1 combines with J gene TRBJ1-5, with a weak D call TRBD1 (5 bases). The CDR3 runs to 16 residues. V gave up 4 bases and J gave up 5 bases, with 18 bases separating them. Germline CDR1 is MNHNS and CDR2 is SASEGT.

The CDR3 here is CASSWGTSGYEQFF. Written as DNA, the CDR3 is TGTGCCAGCAGCTGGGGGACTAGCGGGTATGAGCAGTTCTTC. The chain combines TRBV5-6 with TRBJ2-1; TRBD2 agrees at 12 bases. V trimming: 3 bases; J trimming: 8 bases; junction bases outside the gene matches: 3. The CDR3 sequence is 14 residues long. CDR1 and CDR2 from the germline V gene are SGHDT and YYEEEE.

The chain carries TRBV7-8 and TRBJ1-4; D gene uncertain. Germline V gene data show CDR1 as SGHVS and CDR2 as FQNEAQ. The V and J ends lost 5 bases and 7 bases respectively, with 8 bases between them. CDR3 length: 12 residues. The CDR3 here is CASSASSEKLFF. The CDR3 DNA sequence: TGTGCCAGCAGCGCCTCGAGTGAAAAACTGTTTTTT.

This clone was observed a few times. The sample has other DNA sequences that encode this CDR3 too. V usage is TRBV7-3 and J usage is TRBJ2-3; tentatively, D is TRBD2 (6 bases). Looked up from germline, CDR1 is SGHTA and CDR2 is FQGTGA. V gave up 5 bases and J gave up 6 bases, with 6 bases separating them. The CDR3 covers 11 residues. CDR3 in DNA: TGTGCCAGCAGCGCGGGGGATACGCAGTATTTT. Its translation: CASSAGDTQYF.

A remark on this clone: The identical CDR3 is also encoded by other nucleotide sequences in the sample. CDR3 sequence reads: CAISESGGQETQYF. The DNA of the CDR3 is TGTGCCATCAGTGAGTCAGGGGGCCAAGAGACCCAGTACTTC. The rearrangement joins TRBV10-3 to TRBJ2-5; D is possibly TRBD1 (6 bases). CDR1 and CDR2 from the germline V gene are ENHRY and SYGVKD. The CDR3 spans 14 residues. V gave up 0 bases and J gave up 1 base, with 6 bases separating them.

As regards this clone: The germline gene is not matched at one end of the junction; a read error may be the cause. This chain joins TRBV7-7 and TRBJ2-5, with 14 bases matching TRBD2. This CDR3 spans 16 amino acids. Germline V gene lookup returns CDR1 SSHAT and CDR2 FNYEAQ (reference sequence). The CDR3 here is CASSPGLAGVEETQYF. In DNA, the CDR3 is TGTGCTAGCAGCCCGGGACTAGCGGGAGTGGAGGAGACCCAGTACTTC.

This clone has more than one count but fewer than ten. DNA for the CDR3: TGTGCCAGCAGTCAGGGACTAGCCCTGTGGGAGACCCAGTACTTC. This sequence encodes CASSQGLALWETQYF. The rearrangement uses TRBV7-2 and TRBJ2-5; TRBD2 matches 9 bases. Trimming cost V 6 bases and J 5 bases; bases outside gene matches: 10. CDR3 length: 15 amino acids. Germline lookup yields CDR1 SGHTA and CDR2 FQGNSA.

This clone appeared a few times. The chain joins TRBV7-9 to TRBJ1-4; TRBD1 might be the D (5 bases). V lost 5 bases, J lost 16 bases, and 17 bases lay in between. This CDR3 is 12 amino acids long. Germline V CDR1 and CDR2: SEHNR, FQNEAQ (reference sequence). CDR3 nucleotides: TGTGCCAGCAGCCTACAGGACAACCGAAAGTTTTTT. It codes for CASSLQDNRKFF.